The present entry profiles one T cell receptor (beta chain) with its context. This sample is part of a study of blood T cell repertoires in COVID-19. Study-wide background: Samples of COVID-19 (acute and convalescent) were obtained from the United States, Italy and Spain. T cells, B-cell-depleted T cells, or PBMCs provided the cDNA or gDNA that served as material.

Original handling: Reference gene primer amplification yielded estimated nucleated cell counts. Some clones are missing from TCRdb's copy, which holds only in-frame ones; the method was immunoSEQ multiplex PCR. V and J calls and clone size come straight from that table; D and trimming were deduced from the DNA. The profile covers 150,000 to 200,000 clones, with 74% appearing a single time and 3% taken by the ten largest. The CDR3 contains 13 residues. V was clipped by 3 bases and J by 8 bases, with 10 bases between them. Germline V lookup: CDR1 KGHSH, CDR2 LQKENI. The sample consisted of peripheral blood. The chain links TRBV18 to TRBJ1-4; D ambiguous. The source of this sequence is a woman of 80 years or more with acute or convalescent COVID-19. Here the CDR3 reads CASSPGGGEKLFF. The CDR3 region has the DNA TGTGCCAGCTCACCTGGCGGAGGGGAAAAACTGTTTTTT.